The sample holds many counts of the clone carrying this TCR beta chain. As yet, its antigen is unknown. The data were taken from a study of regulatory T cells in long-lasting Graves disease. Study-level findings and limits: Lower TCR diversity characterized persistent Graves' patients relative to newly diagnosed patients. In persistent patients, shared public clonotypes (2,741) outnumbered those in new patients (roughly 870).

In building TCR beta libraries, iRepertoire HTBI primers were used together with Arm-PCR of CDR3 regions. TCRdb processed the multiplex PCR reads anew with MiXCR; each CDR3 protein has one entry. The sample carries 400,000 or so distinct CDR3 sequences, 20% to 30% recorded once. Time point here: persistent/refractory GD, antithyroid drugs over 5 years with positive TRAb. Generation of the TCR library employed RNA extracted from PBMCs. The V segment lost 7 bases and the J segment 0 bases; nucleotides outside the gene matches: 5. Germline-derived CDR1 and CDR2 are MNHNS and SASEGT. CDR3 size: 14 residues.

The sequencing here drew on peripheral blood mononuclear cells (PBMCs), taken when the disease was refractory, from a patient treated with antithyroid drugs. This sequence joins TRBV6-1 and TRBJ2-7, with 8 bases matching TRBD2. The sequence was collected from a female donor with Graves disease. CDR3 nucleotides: TGTGCCAGCACGGAAGGGACTAGCTCCTACGAGCAGTACTTC. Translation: CASTEGTSSYEQYF.